This TCR beta chain was sequenced in a study of cytomegalovirus exposure and HLA in healthy donors. General study points: Many donors carried some public TCRs, although rarity characterized most TCR sequences. In a later analysis, parvovirus B19, influenza, CMV and Epstein-Barr virus appeared linked to several top co-occurrence clusters. It was about 150 TCR beta chains that were listed as cytomegalovirus-associated.

Of note for this clone: Its antigen is currently unknown. An end of the junction differs from the germline gene, which may be a read error.

The PCR contained 60 Vbeta and 13 Jbeta primers. Repertoires were generated with immunoSEQ multiplex PCR, while TCRdb's copy carries only in-frame clones and drops some. The repertoire includes about 160,000 clones, about 75% of them detected once, and approximately 2% sits in the top ten. This CDR3 has 16 amino acids. The V gene's germline CDR1 is MDHEN and CDR2 SYDVKM. Sequencing input: PBMCs. The chain employs TRBV28 and TRBJ2-1, with 15 bases lining up with TRBD2. This sequence originates from a female donor in good health and CMV-seronegative. CDR3 DNA: TGTGCCAGCAGTCTATGGACTAGCGGGAGGGCGGATGAGCAGTTCTTC. The encoded protein is CASSLWTSGRADEQFF.